This note documents a single T cell receptor beta chain sequence. In this sample, this clone turned up many times. The antigen this receptor binds is unknown. The read stops 3 residues short of the end of the CDR3; the missing end is completed from the germline J gene. The CDR3 sequence holds 12 residues, the cysteine and phenylalanine included. Only the CDR3 bases that were read are kept: 27 of them, in frame from base 1. V drops 4 bases and J drops 2 bases, leaving 3 bases in between. CDR1 SGHRS and CDR2 YFSETQ were looked up in the germline V gene. Equivalent amounts of genomic DNA from CVID and control samples were used as sequencing input. For every sample, a 60 bp segment covering the rearranged TCRbeta CDR3 region was amplified and then sequenced. The immunoSEQ assay, a bias-corrected multiplex PCR combined with high-throughput sequencing, was used for TCRbeta amplification. The authors' pipeline ran thus. Every unique nucleotide sequence counted as a clone and was annotated with V, D and J genes, copy number and frequency. Sequences were labeled productive if in frame, and non-productive if out of frame or containing stop codons. As previously described, Shannon's entropy was used to calculate clonality. The predicted amino acid sequences of productive clones were used to derive mean CDR3 Kyte-Doolittle hydropathy. Scaled V gene usage was hierarchically clustered using Manhattan distance and complete linkage with the R hclust function. Sharing of clones by CDR3 amino acid sequence was evaluated by resampling 12 repertoires per group over 100 rounds. The repertoires were searched for more than 65 published EBV-specific and fewer than 250 published CMV-specific TCRbeta sequences. After two CVID samples that produced fewer than 10,000 sequences were dropped from the analysis, 35 to 45 CVID repertoires remained. The table was pulled from immuneACCESS by TCRdb, which kept in-frame rearrangements only. Such tables lose some clones; where checked, under half of the loss comes from unresolved V genes, and the rest has no known cause. From that table come the V and J calls and clone size; the DNA was used to work out D and trimming. The table for this sample lists about 28,000 clones, none of them counted only once. Approximately 13% of the sample belongs to the ten largest clones.

This sample was included in a study of T cell clonality in common variable immunodeficiency (dated by TCRdb to between 2014 and 2017). Study-wide conclusions, independent of this receptor: Correlations of repertoire features with clinical complications were constrained by heterogeneity among patients within the CVID cohort. TCRbeta clonality was higher in CVID subjects than in healthy controls (t-test p = 0.018), and the increase was most characteristic of about a third of subjects. Healthy controls shared more TCRbeta clones with each other than CVID subjects shared among themselves (p < 0.0001). It was noted by the authors that sequencing of the repertoires of T cell subpopulations would be needed to clarify the cause of the increased clonality in CVID. CVID TCRbeta sequences were reported to have fewer deletions and N-nucleotide insertions and to lack highly modified clones with 13 or more V deletions. Despite equal DNA input, controls averaged approximately 88,000 unique sequences per sample versus about 31,547 in CVID samples.

Both CVID patients and healthy controls were predominantly of Caucasian heritage. Heparinized peripheral whole blood samples of about 5 to 8.5 ml were collected from each donor. Genomic DNA from adults with common variable immune deficiency (CVID) and from healthy adult controls was used for sequencing of TCRbeta CDR3 repertoires. The control group was made up of around 22 healthy adult volunteers (about ten male and roughly twelve female) whose ages ranged from 23 to 66 years, with a mean age of 34. Diluted blood was subjected to density centrifugation over Hypaque 1077 or Ficoll-Paque for isolation of peripheral blood mononuclear cells. Genomic DNA was extracted from unsorted mononuclear cells by Qiagen column purification or by a centrifugation-based method.

The sequenced material came from peripheral blood mononuclear cells. This TCR was recovered from a person aged 18 to 75 in good health. The chain was built from TRBV5-1 and TRBJ2-2; the D gene assignment is ambiguous. Partial CDR3 DNA: TGCGCCAGCAGCCTTAACACCGGGGAG. Its protein product is CASSLNTGE. In full, the CDR3 reads CASSLNTGELFF.